These 13 T cell receptor beta chains were sequenced from one sample in a study of T cells in Graves' hyperthyroidism and ophthalmopathy. Researchers amplified the TCR beta CDR3 regions from RNA transcripts. An initial round of RT-PCR targeting the TCR CDR3 relied on the HTBI primer set. Using its own MiXCR run on the multiplex PCR reads, TCRdb lists one record per CDR3 protein. Altogether a few hundred thousand distinct CDR3 sequences are present, more than 13% being singletons, with the ten largest covering 32%. The sample was blood. All receptors come from a woman younger than 45 with Graves' hyperthyroidism.

This clonotype was detected ten times or more. This CDR3 is CASSFQIHEQFF. In DNA form, the CDR3 reads TGCGCCAGCAGCTTTCAGATCCATGAGCAGTTCTTC. V is TRBV5-1 and J is TRBJ2-1; D not certain. The germline V gene has CDR1 SGHRS and CDR2 YFSETQ. The CDR3 is 12 amino acids. V lost 2 bases and J 8 bases, leaving 8 bases between the germline ends.

The V and J genes are TRBV6-2 or TRBV6-3 and TRBJ2-7; D unclear. Per germline, CDR1 MNHEY and CDR2 SVGEGT. Trimming pared 0 bases from V and 3 bases from J, leaving 15 bases between. This CDR3 has 16 amino acids. The CDR3 bases are TGTGCCAGCAGTTACTCGACCCCCTCCTCTTACTACGAGCAGTACTTC. This translates into CASSYSTPSSYYEQYF.

This clonotype was observed a few times. The rearrangement uses TRBV27 and TRBJ2-2, with 9 bases identical to TRBD2. Germline V CDR1 and CDR2: MNHEY, SMNVEV (reference sequence). The CDR3 spans 16 residues. The V and J ends lost 4 bases and 6 bases, in that order; junction bases with no gene match: 9. CDR3 loop: CASSSGLAFVPGELFF. CDR3 bases: TGTGCCAGCAGTTCGGGACTAGCTTTCGTCCCCGGGGAGCTGTTTTTT.

The table lists this clonotype with a few counts. The V call is TRBV7-9, the J call TRBJ2-1, with TRBD2 matching over 9 bases. Germline CDR1 SEHNR, CDR2 FQNEAQ (reference sequence). This CDR3 comprises 17 residues. With 6 bases clipped from V and 3 bases from J, the junction kept 12 bases outside the gene matches. The CDR3 sequence is CASRGTQGTSIYNEQFF. DNA for the CDR3: TGTGCCAGCAGGGGGACCCAAGGGACTAGCATCTACAATGAGCAGTTCTTC.

This clonotype has ten or more counts. The V gene is TRBV6-1, the J gene TRBJ2-7; 7 nucleotides match TRBD2. This CDR3 spans 14 amino acids. Germline-derived CDR1 and CDR2 are MNHNS and SASEGT. Unmatched junction bases numbered 10, after V lost 6 bases and J lost 5 bases. CDR3 coding DNA: TGTGCCAGCAGCCCCGTGCGGGGACTACACGAGCAGTACTTC. This translates into CASSPVRGLHEQYF.

This clonotype occurred a few times. The chain is built from TRBV6-5 and TRBJ1-2; the match to TRBD1 covers 8 bases. Germline V gene lookup returns CDR1 MNHEY and CDR2 SVGAGI. V dropped 0 bases and J dropped 4; count of bases not matched to a gene: 4. The CDR3 has 15 residues. CDR3 nucleotides: TGTGCCAGCAGTTACTCTCCGACAGGGGTCTATGGCTACACCTTC. It is translated as CASSYSPTGVYGYTF.

This clonotype was seen more than once but under ten times. This chain links TRBV7-3 with TRBJ2-3, with 13 bases aligning to TRBD2. This CDR3 comprises 15 residues. Trimming cost V 5 bases and J 5 bases; bases outside gene matches: 4. The germline CDR1 and CDR2 sequences are SGHTA and FQGTGA. The CDR3 bases are TGTGCCAGCAGCCTGGGACTAGCGGGATTAGATACGCAGTATTTT. Translation gives CASSLGLAGLDTQYF.

This clonotype was found a few times. The genes are TRBV4-1 and TRBJ2-2; TRBD1 is a possible D gene (6 bases). Between the trimmed V and J ends, which lost 3 bases and 2 bases, there was a span of 22 bases. The CDR3 is 19 residues long. The V gene's germline CDR1 is MGHRA and CDR2 YSYEKL. The CDR3 region has the DNA TGCGCCAGCAGCCACCGCAGGGGCCTAGGACTTCCCAACACCGGGGAGCTGTTTTTT. It yields the protein CASSHRRGLGLPNTGELFF.

This clonotype was seen at least ten times. The chain is built from TRBV10-3 and TRBJ2-5; 7 bases line up with TRBD2. V trimming: 9 bases; J trimming: 1 base; junction bases outside the gene matches: 5. Looked up from germline, CDR1 is ENHRY and CDR2 is SYGVKD. The CDR3 consists of 13 residues. CDR3 coding DNA: TGTGCCATTGGGAGGGCCCTCCAAGAGACCCAGTACTTC. Translated, it gives CAIGRALQETQYF.

This clonotype was seen many times. The CDR3 spells CASSSGGGSGETQYF. The CDR3 DNA sequence: TGTGCCAGCAGCTCCGGGGGAGGATCCGGTGAGACCCAGTACTTC. This rearrangement joins TRBV11-1 to TRBJ2-5; TRBD2 is a possible D gene (6 bases). Trimming stripped 4 bases from V and 5 bases from J, with 17 bases between. The length of the CDR3 is 15 residues. The germline CDR1 and CDR2 sequences are SGHAT and FQDESV (reference sequence).

This clonotype appeared a few times. This chain joins TRBV30 and TRBJ2-6, with D perhaps TRBD2 (5 bases). The CDR3 totals 18 residues. Germline assignment: CDR1 GTSNPN and CDR2 SVGIG (reference sequence). Trimming removed 0 bases from V and 0 bases from J, with 15 bases in between. The CDR3 is CAWSVAGSTSSGANVLTF. The CDR3 DNA reads as TGTGCCTGGAGTGTGGCGGGCTCAACCTCCTCTGGGGCCAACGTCCTGACTTTC.

This clonotype was detected many times. The chain uses TRBV6-1 and TRBJ2-1, with D perhaps matching TRBD1 (6 bases). Germline lookup yields CDR1 MNHNS and CDR2 SASEGT. Between the trimmed V and J ends, which lost 5 bases and 3 bases, there was a span of 14 bases. CDR3 size: 15 residues. The CDR3 DNA is TGTGCCAGCAGTACTGACAGGAGATACTACAATGAGCAGTTCTTC. It translates to CASSTDRRYYNEQFF.

In its sample, this clonotype was seen a few times. The chain carries TRBV20-1 and TRBJ2-2, with 14 bases that match TRBD2. CDR3 length: 15 amino acids. CDR1 is DFQATT and CDR2 is SNEGSKA in the germline V gene (reference sequence). The J segment lost 6 bases and the V segment lost 6 bases, leaving 6 bases of the junction unmatched. The CDR3, as DNA: TGCAGTGCGCGACTAGCGGGAGGGCGGGCCGGGGAGCTGTTTTTT. It encodes CSARLAGGRAGELFF.